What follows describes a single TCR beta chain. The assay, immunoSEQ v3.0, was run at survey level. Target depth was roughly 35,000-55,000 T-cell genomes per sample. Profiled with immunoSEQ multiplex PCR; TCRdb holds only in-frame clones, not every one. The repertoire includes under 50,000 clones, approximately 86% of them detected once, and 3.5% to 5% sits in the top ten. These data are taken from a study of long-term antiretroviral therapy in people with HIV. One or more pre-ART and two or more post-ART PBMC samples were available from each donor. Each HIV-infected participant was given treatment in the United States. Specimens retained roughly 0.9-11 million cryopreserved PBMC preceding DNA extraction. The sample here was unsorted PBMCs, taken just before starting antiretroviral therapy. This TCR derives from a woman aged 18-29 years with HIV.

In DNA, the CDR3 is TGTGCCAGCAGCCGTACCCTGAGCGGAAGCTCCTACAATGAGCAGTTCTTC. Translating it yields CASSRTLSGSSYNEQFF. The chain uses TRBV7-2 and TRBJ2-1; D perhaps matches TRBD2 (5 bases). Deletions cut 5 bases from V and 0 bases from J, with 17 bases between. The CDR3 contains 17 residues. The V gene's germline CDR1 is SGHTA and CDR2 FQGNSA.